This T cell receptor (beta chain) was identified in a study of cytomegalovirus exposure and HLA in healthy donors. Concerning this clone: Antigen specificity is unknown.

The study, taken as a whole, reports: The analysis excluded some indistinguishable V segments, including TRBV6-2 and TRBV6-3. Common viral pathogens seemed, in a later analysis, to connect with several of the most significant clusters.

The CDR3 totals 14 residues. Germline V CDR1 and CDR2: LNHDA, SQIVND (reference sequence). Deletions cut 7 bases from V and 3 bases from J, with 13 bases between. Every donor was a healthy person donating bone marrow. A multiplex PCR was run with 60 Vbeta primers and 13 Jbeta primers. Clones were read by immunoSEQ multiplex PCR, and TCRdb kept only the in-frame ones, dropping some. The sample yields approximately 150,000 clones, roughly 78% seen once. This sequence originates from a woman between 50 and 59 years old in good health and CMV-seropositive. The specimen sequenced was PBMCs. This chain joins TRBV19 and TRBJ1-5; D is unclear. In nucleotides, the CDR3 is TGTGCCAGTACCGCGTATGAATTCAATCAGCCCCAGCATTTT. This sequence encodes CASTAYEFNQPQHF.